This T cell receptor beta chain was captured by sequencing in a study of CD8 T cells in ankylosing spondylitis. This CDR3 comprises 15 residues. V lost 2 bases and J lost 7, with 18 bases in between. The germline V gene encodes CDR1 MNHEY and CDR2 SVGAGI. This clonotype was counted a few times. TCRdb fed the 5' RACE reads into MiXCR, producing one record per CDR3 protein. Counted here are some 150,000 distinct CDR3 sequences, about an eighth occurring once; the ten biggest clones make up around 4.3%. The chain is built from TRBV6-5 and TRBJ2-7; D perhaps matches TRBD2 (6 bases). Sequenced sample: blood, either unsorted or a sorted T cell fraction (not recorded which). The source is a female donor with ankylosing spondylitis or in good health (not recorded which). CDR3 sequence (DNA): TGTGCCAGCAGTTACGACATGAGGGCGGAGGGGGAGCAGTACTTC. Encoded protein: CASSYDMRAEGEQYF.